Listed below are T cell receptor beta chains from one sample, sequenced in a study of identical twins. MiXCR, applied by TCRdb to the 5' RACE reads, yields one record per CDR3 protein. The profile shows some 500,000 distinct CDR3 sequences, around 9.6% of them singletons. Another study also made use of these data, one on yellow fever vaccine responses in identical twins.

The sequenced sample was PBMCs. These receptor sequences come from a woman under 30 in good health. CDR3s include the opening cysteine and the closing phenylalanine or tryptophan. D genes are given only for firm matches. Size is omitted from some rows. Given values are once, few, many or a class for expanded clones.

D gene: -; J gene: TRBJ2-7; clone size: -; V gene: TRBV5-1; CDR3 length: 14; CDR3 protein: CASSLPDIHYEQYF; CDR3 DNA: TGCGCCAGCAGCTTGCCGGATATCCACTACGAGCAGTACTTC
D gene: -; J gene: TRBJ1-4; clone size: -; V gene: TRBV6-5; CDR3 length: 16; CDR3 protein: CASSYSSGRGNEKLFF; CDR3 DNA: TGTGCCAGCAGTTACTCCTCGGGGCGGGGTAATGAAAAACTGTTTTTT
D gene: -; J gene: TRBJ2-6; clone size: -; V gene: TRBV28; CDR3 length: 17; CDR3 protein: CASSATQGSSGANVLTF; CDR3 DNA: TGTGCCAGCAGTGCAACCCAGGGGAGCTCTGGGGCCAACGTCCTGACTTTC
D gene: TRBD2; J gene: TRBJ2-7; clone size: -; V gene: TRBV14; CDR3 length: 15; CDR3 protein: CASSLGLAGEYEQYF; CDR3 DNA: TGTGCCAGCAGCCTCGGACTAGCGGGAGAGTACGAGCAGTACTTC
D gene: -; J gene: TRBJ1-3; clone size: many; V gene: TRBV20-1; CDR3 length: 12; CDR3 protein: CSALRDGNTIYF; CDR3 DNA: TGCAGTGCCCTCAGGGATGGAAACACCATATATTTT
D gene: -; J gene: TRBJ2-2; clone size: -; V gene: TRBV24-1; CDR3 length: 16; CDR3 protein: CATSDLVPSDTGELFF; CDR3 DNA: TGTGCCACCAGTGATTTAGTACCCTCAGATACCGGGGAGCTGTTTTTT
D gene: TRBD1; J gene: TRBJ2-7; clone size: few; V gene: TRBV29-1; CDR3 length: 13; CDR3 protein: CSVEGGQSYEQYF; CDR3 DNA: TGCAGCGTTGAAGGGGGACAGTCCTACGAGCAGTACTTC
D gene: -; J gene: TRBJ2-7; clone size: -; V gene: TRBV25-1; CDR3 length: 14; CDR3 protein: CASSGWSMPYEQYF; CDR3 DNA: TGTGCCAGCAGTGGGTGGAGCATGCCCTACGAGCAGTACTTC
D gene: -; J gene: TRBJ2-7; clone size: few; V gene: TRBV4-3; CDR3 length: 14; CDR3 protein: CASSQSFNSYEQYF; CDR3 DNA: TGCGCCAGCAGCCAATCCTTTAACTCCTACGAGCAGTACTTC
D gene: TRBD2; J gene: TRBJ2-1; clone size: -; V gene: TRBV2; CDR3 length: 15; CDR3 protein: CASWREASGDNEQFF; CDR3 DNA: TGTGCCAGCTGGCGGGAGGCTAGCGGGGACAATGAGCAGTTCTTC
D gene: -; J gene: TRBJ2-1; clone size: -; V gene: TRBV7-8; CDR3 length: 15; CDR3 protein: CASSAFQGYHNEQFF; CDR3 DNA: TGTGCCAGCAGCGCATTCCAGGGGTACCACAATGAGCAGTTCTTC
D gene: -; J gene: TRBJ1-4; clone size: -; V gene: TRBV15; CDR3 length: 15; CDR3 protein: CATSSADKGNEKLFF; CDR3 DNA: TGTGCCACCAGCAGTGCGGACAAGGGGAATGAAAAACTGTTTTTT
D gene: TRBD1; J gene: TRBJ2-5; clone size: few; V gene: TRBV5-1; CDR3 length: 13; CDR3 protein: CASRSTGGETQYF; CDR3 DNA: TGCGCCAGCAGGTCCACAGGGGGGGAGACCCAGTACTTC
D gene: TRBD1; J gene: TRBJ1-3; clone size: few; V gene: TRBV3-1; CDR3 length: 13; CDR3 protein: CASSPGAGGIRYF; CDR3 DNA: TGTGCCAGCAGCCCTGGGGCAGGGGGCATACGGTATTTT
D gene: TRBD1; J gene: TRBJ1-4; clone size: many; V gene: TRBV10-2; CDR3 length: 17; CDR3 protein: CASSDLGQGVSNEKLFF; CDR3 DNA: TGCGCCAGCAGTGACTTGGGACAGGGGGTTAGTAATGAAAAACTGTTTTTT
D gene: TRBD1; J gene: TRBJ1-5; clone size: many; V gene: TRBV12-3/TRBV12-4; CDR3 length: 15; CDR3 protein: CASREGQGRVQPQHF; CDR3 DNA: TGTGCCAGCAGGGAGGGACAGGGACGGGTTCAGCCCCAGCATTTT
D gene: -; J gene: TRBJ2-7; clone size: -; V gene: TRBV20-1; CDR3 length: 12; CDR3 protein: CSAKDATYEQYF; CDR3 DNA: TGCAGTGCAAAAGACGCAACCTACGAGCAGTACTTC
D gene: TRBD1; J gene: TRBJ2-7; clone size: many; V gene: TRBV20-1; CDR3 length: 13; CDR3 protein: CSARGTGTYEQYF; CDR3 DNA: TGCAGTGCTAGGGGGACAGGAACCTACGAGCAGTACTTC
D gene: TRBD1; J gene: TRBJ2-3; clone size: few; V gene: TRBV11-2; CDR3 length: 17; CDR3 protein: CASSPKGDGTALDTQYF; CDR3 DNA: TGTGCCAGCAGCCCAAAGGGTGATGGGACAGCCTTAGATACGCAGTATTTT
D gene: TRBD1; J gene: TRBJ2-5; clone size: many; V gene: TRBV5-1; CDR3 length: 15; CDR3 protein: CASSYHGQGRETQYF; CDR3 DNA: TGCGCCAGCAGCTACCATGGACAGGGACGCGAGACCCAGTACTTC
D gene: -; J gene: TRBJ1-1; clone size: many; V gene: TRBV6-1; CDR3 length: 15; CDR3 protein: CASSTKKTVNTEAFF; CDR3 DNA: TGTGCCAGCAGTACGAAAAAGACCGTTAACACTGAAGCTTTCTTT
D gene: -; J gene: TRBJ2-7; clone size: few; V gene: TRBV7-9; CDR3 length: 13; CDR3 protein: CASSFIPTYEQYF; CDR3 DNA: TGTGCCAGCAGCTTTATCCCAACCTACGAGCAGTACTTC
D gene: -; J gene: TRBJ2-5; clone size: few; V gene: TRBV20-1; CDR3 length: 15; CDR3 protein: CSARDPGAGGETQYF; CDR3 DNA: TGCAGTGCTAGAGATCCGGGGGCCGGGGGGGAGACCCAGTACTTC
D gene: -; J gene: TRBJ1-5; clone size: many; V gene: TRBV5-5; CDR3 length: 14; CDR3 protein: CASSLVGASQPQHF; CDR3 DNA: TGTGCCAGCAGCTTGGTGGGGGCTAGTCAGCCCCAGCATTTT
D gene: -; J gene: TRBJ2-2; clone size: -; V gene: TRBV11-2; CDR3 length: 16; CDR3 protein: CASSSQSGWNTGELFF; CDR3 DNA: TGTGCCAGCAGCTCACAGTCAGGGTGGAACACCGGGGAGCTGTTTTTT
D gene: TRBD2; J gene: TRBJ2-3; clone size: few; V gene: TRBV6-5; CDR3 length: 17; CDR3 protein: CASSLLAAGGSTDTQYF; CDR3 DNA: TGTGCCAGCAGTCTTCTCGCCGCGGGGGGAAGCACAGATACGCAGTATTTT
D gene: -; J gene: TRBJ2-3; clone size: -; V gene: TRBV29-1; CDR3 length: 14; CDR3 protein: CSPTCRVPQNTHYF; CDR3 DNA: TGCAGCCCTACTTGTAGGGTGCCACAGAATACGCATTATTTT
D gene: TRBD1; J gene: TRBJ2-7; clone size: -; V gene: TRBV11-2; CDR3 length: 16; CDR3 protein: CASSPIARTGRYEQYF; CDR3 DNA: TGTGCCAGCAGTCCCATCGCCCGGACAGGGAGATACGAGCAGTACTTC
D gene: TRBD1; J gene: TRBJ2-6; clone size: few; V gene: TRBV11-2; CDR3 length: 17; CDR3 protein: CASSPSRQGSGANVLTF; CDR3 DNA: TGTGCCAGCAGCCCTTCCAGACAGGGTTCTGGGGCCAACGTCCTGACTTTC
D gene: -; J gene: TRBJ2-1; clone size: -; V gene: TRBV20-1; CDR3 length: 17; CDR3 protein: CSARDRLGRRYLNEQFF; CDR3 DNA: TGCAGTGCTAGAGATCGGTTGGGGCGTAGGTATCTCAATGAGCAGTTCTTC
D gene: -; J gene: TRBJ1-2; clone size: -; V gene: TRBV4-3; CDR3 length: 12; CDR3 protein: CASSQGTGRYTF; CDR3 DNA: TGCGCCAGCAGCCAAGGGACTGGTCGCTACACCTTC
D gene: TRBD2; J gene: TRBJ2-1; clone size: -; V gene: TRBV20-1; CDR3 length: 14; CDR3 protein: CSASPGTSSNEQFF; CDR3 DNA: TGCAGTGCTAGCCCCGGGACTAGTTCCAATGAGCAGTTCTTC
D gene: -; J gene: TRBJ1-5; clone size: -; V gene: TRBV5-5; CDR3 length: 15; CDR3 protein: CASSFSWNSNQPQHF; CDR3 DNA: TGTGCCAGCAGCTTTTCCTGGAATAGCAATCAGCCCCAGCATTTT